These 17 T cell receptor beta chains originate from one sample sequenced in a study of cytomegalovirus exposure and HLA in healthy donors. A multiplex PCR was run with 60 Vbeta primers and 13 Jbeta primers. Produced via immunoSEQ multiplex PCR; TCRdb's table is partial and in-frame only. Here the sample spans more than 95,000 clones, 60% to 80% being singletons. Sequenced input: PBMCs. The receptors come from a man aged 55 to 69 in good health and CMV-seronegative.

V usage is TRBV19 and J usage is TRBJ2-7; no firm D call. The germline CDR1 and CDR2 sequences are LNHDA and SQIVND (reference sequence). The CDR3 is 13 amino acids. The germline V and J ends were trimmed by 3 bases and 5 bases, with 11 bases remaining between them. CDR3 region: CASSMGPWDEQYF. Here the CDR3 DNA reads TGTGCCAGTAGTATGGGCCCCTGGGACGAGCAGTACTTC.

A single count supports this clone. V gene TRBV11-2 combines with J gene TRBJ2-7, with D tentatively TRBD1 (6 bases). V was cut by 1 base and J by 1 base, with 20 bases left in between. Germline CDR1 reads SGHAT; CDR2 reads FQNNGV. The CDR3 is 18 residues long. The CDR3 region is CASSLGKGGPKDSYEQYF. CDR3 bases: TGTGCCAGCAGCTTAGGGAAAGGGGGTCCCAAGGATTCCTACGAGCAGTACTTC.

This clone was observed a few times. The chain combines TRBV7-9 with TRBJ2-3; D may be TRBD1 (6 bases). V was cut by 1 base and J by 6 bases, with 8 bases left in between. The germline CDR1 and CDR2 sequences are SEHNR and FQNEAQ (reference sequence). The CDR3 runs to 13 residues. The CDR3 nucleotides are TGTGCCAGCAGCTTAGAAACAGGGGATACGCAGTATTTT. Amino acid sequence: CASSLETGDTQYF. The full variable domain, rest sourced from reference TRBV7-9 and TRBJ2-3, is DTGVSQNPRHKITKRGQNVTFRCDPISEHNRLYWYRQTLGQGPEFLTYFQNEAQLEKSRLLSDRFSAERPKGSFSTLEIQRTEQGDSAMYLCASSLETGDTQYFGPGTRLTVL.

The CDR3 nucleotides read TGTGCCAGCTCAGACAGTAATATGAACACTGAAGCTTTCTTT. Translating it yields CASSDSNMNTEAFF. The rearrangement links TRBV18 to TRBJ1-1, with TRBD1 as a possible D gene (5 bases). The germline V gene has CDR1 KGHSH and CDR2 LQKENI. The CDR3 totals 14 residues. Trimming left V 5 bases short and J 0 bases short, with 10 bases between.

The chain employs TRBV5-1 and TRBJ1-1; no firm D call. The V and J ends lost 4 bases and 3 bases respectively, with 10 bases between them. CDR3 length: 13 residues. CDR1 is SGHRS and CDR2 is YFSETQ in the germline V gene. This CDR3 reads CASSAQEYTEAFF. The CDR3 region has the DNA TGCGCCAGCAGCGCGCAAGAGTACACTGAAGCTTTCTTT.

This clone was detected a few times. The V gene is TRBV6-5, the J gene TRBJ2-3; TRBD2 aligns across 14 bases. With V trimmed by 5 bases and J by 5 bases, 3 bases remained unmatched. CDR1 and CDR2 (germline): MNHEY, SVGAGI. This CDR3 has 15 residues. In DNA, the CDR3 is TGTGCCAGCAGTGCGACTAGCGGGGGGGTAGATACGCAGTATTTT. As protein: CASSATSGGVDTQYF.

The chain links TRBV9 to TRBJ2-3; D call uncertain. Looked up from germline, CDR1 is SGDLS and CDR2 is YYNGEE. There are 12 residues in the CDR3. V lost 3 bases and J lost 2, with 4 bases in between. The CDR3 nucleotides are TGTGCCAGCAGCGCTTTCACAGATACGCAGTATTTT. Translating gives CASSAFTDTQYF.

The chain joins TRBV7-6 to TRBJ2-1, with D tentatively TRBD1 (6 bases). The germline CDR1 and CDR2 sequences are SGHVS and FNYEAQ. This CDR3 region has 18 residues. Trimming pared 0 bases from V and 2 bases from J, leaving 17 bases between. The CDR3 reads CASSLALEGGRAYNEQFF. The CDR3 nucleotides are TGTGCCAGCAGCTTAGCGCTAGAAGGGGGAAGAGCCTACAATGAGCAGTTCTTC.

This rearrangement joins TRBV28 to TRBJ1-4, with a possible D match to TRBD1 (5 bases). The CDR3 is 14 amino acids. Germline CDR1 is MDHEN and CDR2 is SYDVKM. V was shortened by 8 bases and J by 6 bases, with 16 bases between the two germline ends. CDR3 DNA: TGTGCCAGCGTTCAGCGGGGGGATGATGAAAAACTGTTTTTT. It translates to CASVQRGDDEKLFF.

The sample holds a few counts of this clone. The chain has TRBV5-8 and TRBJ1-1, with a possible D match to TRBD1 (6 bases). This CDR3 has 13 amino acids. V lost 4 bases, J lost 5 bases, and 12 bases lay in between. The germline gives CDR1 SGHTS, CDR2 YDEGEE. CDR3 coding DNA: TGTGCCAGCAGCCGACTAAGGGGGACTGAAGCTTTCTTT. Translation: CASSRLRGTEAFF.

This clone has just a few counts. The chain's CDR3 is CASSASGTGGTEAFF. CDR3 nucleotides: TGCGCCAGCAGCGCTTCCGGGACAGGGGGCACTGAAGCTTTCTTT. The chain links TRBV5-1 to TRBJ1-1; TRBD1 matches 11 bases. J was trimmed by 4 bases and V by 4 bases; bases with no gene match: 6. The CDR3 extends over 15 amino acids. The V gene's germline CDR1 is SGHRS and CDR2 YFSETQ.

The rearrangement links TRBV6-5 to TRBJ2-7; 7 nucleotides agree with TRBD2. V lost 6 bases, J lost 0 bases, and 8 bases stayed unmatched. The V gene's germline CDR1 is MNHEY and CDR2 SVGAGI. There are 15 residues in the CDR3. The chain's CDR3 is CASSPSAGSSYEQYF. CDR3 DNA sequence: TGTGCCAGCAGCCCGTCAGCGGGGTCCTCCTACGAGCAGTACTTC.

This clone turned up a few times. This chain links TRBV5-1 with TRBJ2-3; 8 bases fit TRBD1. This CDR3 is 18 amino acids long. With V trimmed by 4 bases and J by 0 bases, 13 bases remained unmatched. The germline V gene encodes CDR1 SGHRS and CDR2 YFSETQ. DNA of the CDR3: TGCGCCAGCAGCCTCCTGGTGGGAGGACAGGGAAGCACAGATACGCAGTATTTT. This translates into CASSLLVGGQGSTDTQYF.

This clone was found a few times. V is TRBV7-9 and J is TRBJ2-2; no clear D. The germline V and J ends were trimmed by 6 bases and 6 bases, with 14 bases remaining between them. Germline V gene lookup returns CDR1 SEHNR and CDR2 FQNEAQ (reference sequence). The CDR3 contains 14 residues. The CDR3 bases are TGTGCCAGCAGTTTCTCCTCGGGTGCCGGGGAGCTGTTTTTT. Protein sequence: CASSFSSGAGELFF.

The chain joins TRBV9 to TRBJ2-1; perhaps TRBD2 as D (5 bases). Deletions cut 0 bases from V and 9 bases from J, with 13 bases between. The CDR3 loop spans 14 amino acids. CDR1 is SGDLS, CDR2 YYNGEE, per germline. This CDR3 reads CASSVGAGIGEQFF. Here the CDR3 DNA reads TGTGCCAGCAGCGTAGGAGCCGGGATTGGTGAGCAGTTCTTC.

V and J are TRBV7-3 and TRBJ1-3; 8 nucleotides agree with TRBD1. This CDR3 has 17 amino acids. The V gene's germline CDR1 is SGHTA and CDR2 FQGTGA. Trimming removed 5 bases from V and 4 bases from J; junction bases left unmatched: 13. CDR3 sequence: CASSRTGGQVVGNTIYF. The CDR3, as DNA: TGTGCCAGCAGCCGCACAGGGGGGCAAGTAGTCGGAAACACCATATATTTT. The full variable domain, in which reference TRBV7-3 and TRBJ1-3 provide the parts outside the CDR3, is GAGVSQTPSNKVTEKGKYVELRCDPISGHTALYWYRQSLGQGPEFLIYFQGTGAADDSGLPNDRFFAVRPEGSVSTLKIQRTERGDSAVYLCASSRTGGQVVGNTIYFGEGSWLTVV.

This sequence joins TRBV9 and TRBJ2-5; no definite D call. Germline V gives CDR1 SGDLS, CDR2 YYNGEE. The CDR3 extends over 13 amino acids. V lost 0 bases to trimming and J lost 6 bases, with 9 bases between them. The DNA of the CDR3 is TGTGCCAGCAGCGTAGCAGGCAGTAAGACCCAGTACTTC. Its translation: CASSVAGSKTQYF.